By proportion, the clone carrying this T cell receptor (beta chain) is medium-sized. The antigen is undetermined. The sample comes from a study of lung T cells in sarcoidosis with Löfgren's syndrome. TCRdb used MiXCR to reprocess the reads, holding one entry per CDR3 protein. The sample consists of 8,000 to 10,000 distinct CDR3 sequences, under 25% of them appearing once. Findings of the study overall: In alpha-beta pairs, TRAV12-1 favored TRBV2, and their CDR3s were homologous.

Losses at the gene ends were 3 bases for V and 6 bases for J; bases not matched to a gene: 8. Germline CDR1 MGHRA, CDR2 YSYEKL. The CDR3 spans 15 residues. The J gene is TRBJ2-3, the V gene TRBV4-1, with 8 positions matching TRBD2. The material sequenced was CD4+ T cells from bronchoalveolar lavage fluid. This sequence originates from a human donor with sarcoidosis (Löfgren's syndrome or another form), or a control subject (not recorded which). The CDR3 here is CASSQLGRLADTQYF. The CDR3 nucleotides read TGCGCCAGCAGCCAGCTAGGGCGACTAGCGGATACGCAGTATTTT.